The rows below give T cell receptor beta chains drawn from one sample of a study of OX40 agonist ivuxolimab in advanced cancers. This table comes from immunoSEQ multiplex PCR, and its TCRdb copy is limited to in-frame clones, with some not included. Of roughly 100,000 clones in the sample, 86% were seen once. The sample in question was CD4+ or CD8+ T cells sorted from blood, obtained in a trial of the OX40 agonist ivuxolimab. The source of these receptors is an adult with an advanced solid tumor such as melanoma, head and neck, liver or kidney cancer. CDR3s include the opening cysteine and the closing phenylalanine or tryptophan. The order of the fields is V gene, D gene, J gene, CDR3 protein. D genes are given only for firm matches.

TRBV7-2	-	TRBJ1-1	CASSLKGLGEAFF
TRBV6-5	-	TRBJ1-2	CATWGSRLYGYTF
TRBV6-6	-	TRBJ1-6	CASRVNSPLHF
TRBV7-9	TRBD2	TRBJ2-5	CASSFTSGETQYF
TRBV19	TRBD2	TRBJ2-1	CASSAGGGAYNEQFF
TRBV6-6	-	TRBJ1-1	CASSYTQGSTEAFF
TRBV5-1	TRBD1	TRBJ2-5	CASSSAGGLQETQYF
TRBV30	-	TRBJ2-3	CAWSAGGALDTQYF
TRBV7-8	-	TRBJ1-2	CASTMSAVNYGYTF
TRBV19	TRBD2	TRBJ2-2	CASSMGIAGGRTGELFF
TRBV9	TRBD2	TRBJ2-1	CASSLRLAGENEQFF
TRBV5-1	-	TRBJ1-3	CASSPHIGNTIYF
TRBV11-2	TRBD1	TRBJ1-1	CASSLGRTGGGTEAFF
TRBV4-1	-	TRBJ1-6	CASSQGPRDTHSPLHF
TRBV5-1	-	TRBJ2-1	CASSWTYNEQFF
TRBV5-1	-	TRBJ2-1	CASSFDPGNEQFF
TRBV18	-	TRBJ1-1	CASSSETVNTEAFF
TRBV28	-	TRBJ1-2	CASSSHTPGGYTF
TRBV6-5	TRBD1	TRBJ2-7	CASSYSVGTGEKKYF
TRBV30	TRBD1	TRBJ2-3	CACEDRGLGDTQYF
TRBV27	-	TRBJ1-2	CASRTSRGKSNYGYTF
TRBV6-4	-	TRBJ1-2	CASSPDSANYGYTF
TRBV9	-	TRBJ2-1	CASGRDLNNEQFF
TRBV6-5	-	TRBJ1-1	CASSYSGNLNTEAFF
TRBV30	-	TRBJ1-6	CAWSVRDGSYNSPLHF
TRBV19	TRBD2	TRBJ2-3	CASSSSRGASGVWSTDTQYF
TRBV6-5	TRBD1	TRBJ1-1	CASSYSGQVITEAFF
TRBV5-8	TRBD1	TRBJ1-6	CASSFRDREFSPLHF
TRBV7-8	-	TRBJ2-5	CASSLGFPGTQYF
TRBV5-6	TRBD1	TRBJ1-4	CASSRFFKDRGREKLFF
TRBV10-2	-	TRBJ1-5	CASSEQGSNQPQHF
TRBV19	TRBD1	TRBJ1-1	CASSIAGQGLAFF
TRBV19	-	TRBJ1-5	CASATGLQPQHF
TRBV27	-	TRBJ1-1	CASSLRREYNEAFF
TRBV4-3	-	TRBJ1-6	CASSQVRGDSPLHF
TRBV6-6	-	TRBJ1-1	CATLVGGQITEAFF
TRBV11-3	-	TRBJ2-5	CASSLGLETQYF
TRBV30	TRBD1	TRBJ1-2	CAGGQSYGYTF
TRBV6-5	-	TRBJ1-1	CASSYALADTEAFF
TRBV10-3	-	TRBJ1-3	CAISGLSDKPNTGMGNTIYF
TRBV18	-	TRBJ1-5	CASSPTGPGHQPQHF
TRBV29-1	-	TRBJ1-2	CSVPRTNYGYTF
TRBV2	-	TRBJ1-2	CASKDRLANYGYTF
TRBV7-2	TRBD2	TRBJ2-1	CASSSSGSPLNEQFF
TRBV18	-	TRBJ1-1	CASSPLGVGTKTEAFF
TRBV28	TRBD1	TRBJ1-4	CASSLDRSNEKLFF
TRBV4-1	-	TRBJ1-5	CASSQDATGAQPQHF
TRBV6-5	-	TRBJ2-7	CASSYFRGSSYEQYF
TRBV19	TRBD1	TRBJ1-4	CASGTGTGLGVREKLFF
TRBV6-1	TRBD1	TRBJ1-4	CASRSGGTNEKLFF
TRBV18	-	TRBJ1-1	CASSPLGQGEAFF
TRBV7-8	-	TRBJ1-6	CASSLGGNNSPLHF
TRBV18	-	TRBJ2-5	CASSRSGPQETQYF
TRBV6-5	-	TRBJ1-1	CASSYRMNTEAFF
TRBV9	-	TRBJ1-6	CASSKGAGDNSPLHF
TRBV5-6	TRBD2	TRBJ2-4	CASSRTLAGGPSTKNIQYF
TRBV7-9	-	TRBJ2-2	CAGNRGGATGELFF
TRBV10-3	-	TRBJ1-2	CAISTGLTAGGYTF